This T cell receptor beta chain was observed in a study of Ad26.COV2.S vaccination and SARS-CoV-2 variants. Study-level background: Donor was assigned to the Ad26.COV2.S arm of trial COV1001.

Profiling relied on immunoSEQ multiplex PCR, and the TCRdb table lists in-frame clones only, not all of them. The table lists about 440,000 clones, 90% of them singletons. V was clipped by 4 bases and J by 7 bases; unmatched bases: 11. The CDR3 runs 16 residues. Germline V lookup: CDR1 SGHDN, CDR2 FVKESK. The treatment here: 15 to 20 received Ad26.COV2.S at low or high dose, single or two shots; a few received placebo; per-sample allocation not given. Collection of samples fell on day 63 after the first vaccine or placebo injection. The sample consisted of peripheral blood, taken in a trial of Ad26.COV2.S vaccine versus placebo. The clonotype was recovered from a person aged 18-60 years who received the Ad26.COV2.S COVID-19 vaccine or a placebo. The genes are TRBV14 and TRBJ2-1, with TRBD2 matching over 9 bases. Here the CDR3 reads CASSPLASGESNEQFF. In nucleotides, the CDR3 is TGTGCCAGCAGCCCCCTTGCTAGCGGGGAATCGAATGAGCAGTTCTTC.